The source of this T cell receptor (beta chain) is a study of blood T cell repertoires in COVID-19 (dated by TCRdb to the early 2020s). Notes on the research overall: The collaborator samples originated in the United States, Italy and Spain and spanned the acute and convalescent phases of COVID-19. A freely available public database, intended as a resource for researchers studying the immune response to SARS-CoV-2, is where the repertoires were released. A de-identified subject ID, COVID-19 status, age in years and sex were almost always included in the sample metadata. Where HLA class I and class II types were available, the types were taken from metadata supplied by the sample provider, not from assay-based typing. The dataset comprised deeply sampled blood TCRbeta repertoires from subjects exposed to, actively infected with, or recovered from COVID-19. The material from the prospective study consisted of cDNA or gDNA derived from T cells, B-cell-depleted T cells, or PBMCs. Samples came from the ongoing ImmuneRACE study (first 160 participants) plus 1,254 subjects from 6 global collaborators.

The CDR3, from cysteine to phenylalanine, totals 15 residues. Only the CDR3 DNA is retained, 45 bases long and in frame from the first base. From the germline V gene, CDR1 is SQVTM and CDR2 is ANQGSEA. The germline ends are 13 bases apart after V is trimmed by 5 bases and J by 0 bases. The full study reports these points: Clinical and demographic metadata were provided uncurated, with the amount varying by source and participant.

The immunoSEQ Assay, a bias-controlled multiplex PCR, was used to amplify TCRbeta CDR3 regions from genomic DNA. On the authors' methods: Within the assay, amplification of reference gene primers was used to estimate how many nucleated cells each sample contained. To quantify the absolute abundance of each unique TCRbeta CDR3 rearrangement, sequence reads were collapsed and filtered. For each sample, productive Simpson clonality was calculated as the square root of Simpson's diversity index across productive rearrangements. TCRdb retrieved this table from immuneACCESS and kept in-frame rearrangements only. Not all clones are present; in checked studies, unresolved V genes account for under half, and no reason is known for the remainder. Clonal size and the V and J genes are those of that table, whereas D and trimming came from the DNA. The sample table contains 85,000 to 120,000 clones; only one count was recorded for 78% of them. 7.5% to 10% of the sample is in the top ten clones.

Whole blood was collected in K2EDTA tubes by collaborating institutions according to the institutions' own protocols. For TCRbeta analysis, collaborator samples were shipped as frozen whole blood, as isolated PBMCs, or as DNA extracted from either sample type. Points on this clone: Its antigen is not yet known. Base qualities are missing; no much larger clone stands one base away.

The sequenced sample was peripheral blood. This clonotype was obtained from a man in his fifties or sixties with active or convalescent COVID-19. This chain is built from TRBV29-1 and TRBJ1-4; the D gene is perhaps TRBD1, on 6 matching bases. This receptor carries the CDR3 CSVTGTPSTNEKLFF. At the DNA level, the sequence is TGCAGCGTTACCGGGACACCGTCAACTAATGAAAAACTGTTTTTT. The variable domain in full, with residues beyond the CDR3 obtained from the reference TRBV29-1 and TRBJ1-4 genes, is SAVISQKPSRDICQRGTSLTIQCQVDSQVTMMFWYRQQPGQSLTLIATANQGSEATYESGFVIDKFPISRPNLTFSTLTVSNMSPEDSSIYLCSVTGTPSTNEKLFFGSGTQLSVL.